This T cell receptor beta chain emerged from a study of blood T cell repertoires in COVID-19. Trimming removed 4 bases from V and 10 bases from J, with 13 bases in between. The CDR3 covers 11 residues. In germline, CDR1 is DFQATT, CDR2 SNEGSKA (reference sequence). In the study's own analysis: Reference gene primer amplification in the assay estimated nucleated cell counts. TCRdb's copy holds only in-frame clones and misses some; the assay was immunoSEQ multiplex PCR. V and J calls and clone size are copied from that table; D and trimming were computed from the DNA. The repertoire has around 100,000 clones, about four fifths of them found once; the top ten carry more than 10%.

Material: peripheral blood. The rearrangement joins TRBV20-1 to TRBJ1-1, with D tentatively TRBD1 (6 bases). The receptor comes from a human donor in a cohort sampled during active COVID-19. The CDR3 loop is CSATEGVVAFF. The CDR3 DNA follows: TGCAGTGCTACCGAGGGGGTTGTAGCTTTCTTT.